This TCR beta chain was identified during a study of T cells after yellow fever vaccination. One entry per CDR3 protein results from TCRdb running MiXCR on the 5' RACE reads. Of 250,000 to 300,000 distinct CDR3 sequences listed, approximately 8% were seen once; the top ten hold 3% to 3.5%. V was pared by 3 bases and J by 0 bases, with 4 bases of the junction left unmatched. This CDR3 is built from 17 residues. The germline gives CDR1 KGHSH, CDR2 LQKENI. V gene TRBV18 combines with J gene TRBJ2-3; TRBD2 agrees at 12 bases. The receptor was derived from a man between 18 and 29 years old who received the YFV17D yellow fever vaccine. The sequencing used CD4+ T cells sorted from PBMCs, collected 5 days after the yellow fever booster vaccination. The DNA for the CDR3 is TGTGCCAGCTCACCGGCCCTAGCGGGGGGGAGCACAGATACGCAGTATTTT. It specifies CASSPALAGGSTDTQYF.